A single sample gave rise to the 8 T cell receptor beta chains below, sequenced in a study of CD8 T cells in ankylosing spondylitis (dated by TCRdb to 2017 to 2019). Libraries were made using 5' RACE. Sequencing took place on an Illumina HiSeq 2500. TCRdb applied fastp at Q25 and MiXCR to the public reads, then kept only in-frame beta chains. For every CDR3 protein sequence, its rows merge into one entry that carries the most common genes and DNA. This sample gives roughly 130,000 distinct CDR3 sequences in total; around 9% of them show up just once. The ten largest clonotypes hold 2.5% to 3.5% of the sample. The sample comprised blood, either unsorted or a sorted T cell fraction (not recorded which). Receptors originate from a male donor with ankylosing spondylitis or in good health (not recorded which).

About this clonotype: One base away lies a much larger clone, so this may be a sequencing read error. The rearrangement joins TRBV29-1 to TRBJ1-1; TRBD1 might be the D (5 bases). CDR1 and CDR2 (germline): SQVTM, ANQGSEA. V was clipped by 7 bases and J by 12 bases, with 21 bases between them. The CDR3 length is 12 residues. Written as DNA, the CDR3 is TGCAGCGCACAAGTAGGGGCCAGCCTCCCTTTCTTT. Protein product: CSAQVGASLPFF. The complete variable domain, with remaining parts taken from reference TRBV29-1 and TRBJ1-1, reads SAVISQKPSRDICQRGTSLTIQCQVDSQVTMMFWYRQQPGQSLTLIATANQGSEATYESGFVIDKFPISRPNLTFSTLTVSNMSPEDSSIYLCSAQVGASLPFFGQGTRLTVV.

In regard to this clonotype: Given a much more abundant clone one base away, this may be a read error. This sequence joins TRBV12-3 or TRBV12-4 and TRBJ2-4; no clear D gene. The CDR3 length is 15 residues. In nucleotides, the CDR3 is TGTGCCAGCAGTTTAGACAGACGAGCCAACAACATTCAGTACTTC. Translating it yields CASSLDRRANNIQYF.

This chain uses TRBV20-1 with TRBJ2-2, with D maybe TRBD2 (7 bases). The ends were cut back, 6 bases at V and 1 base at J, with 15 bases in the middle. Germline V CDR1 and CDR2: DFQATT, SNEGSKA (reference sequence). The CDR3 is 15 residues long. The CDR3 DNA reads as TGCAGTGCGGACAAGGGGGGGATGAACACCGGGGAGCTGTTTTTT. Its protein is CSADKGGMNTGELFF.

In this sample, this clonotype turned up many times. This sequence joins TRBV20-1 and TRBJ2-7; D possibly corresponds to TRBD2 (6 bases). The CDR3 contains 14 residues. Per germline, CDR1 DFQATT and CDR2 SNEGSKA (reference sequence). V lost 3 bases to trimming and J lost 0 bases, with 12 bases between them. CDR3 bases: TGCAGTGCTAGCGGGACTGAGAGCTCCTACGAGCAGTACTTC. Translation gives CSASGTESSYEQYF.

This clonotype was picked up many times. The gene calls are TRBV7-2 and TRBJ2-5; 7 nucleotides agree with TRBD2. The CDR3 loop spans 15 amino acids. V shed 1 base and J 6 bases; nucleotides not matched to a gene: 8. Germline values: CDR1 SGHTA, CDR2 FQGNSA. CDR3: CASSLETSQLKTQYF. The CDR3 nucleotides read TGTGCCAGCAGCTTAGAGACTAGCCAGTTGAAGACCCAGTACTTC.

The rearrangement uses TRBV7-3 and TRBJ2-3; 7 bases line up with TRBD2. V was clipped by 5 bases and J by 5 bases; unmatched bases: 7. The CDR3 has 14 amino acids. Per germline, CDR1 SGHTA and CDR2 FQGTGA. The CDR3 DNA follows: TGTGCCAGCAGCCTCCTGACTAGCTTAGATACGCAGTATTTT. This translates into CASSLLTSLDTQYF.

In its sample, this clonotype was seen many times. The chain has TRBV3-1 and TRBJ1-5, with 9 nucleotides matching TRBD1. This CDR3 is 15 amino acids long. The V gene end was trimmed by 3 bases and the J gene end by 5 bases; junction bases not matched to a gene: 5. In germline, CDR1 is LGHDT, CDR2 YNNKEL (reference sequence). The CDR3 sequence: CASSHGQGTHQPQHF. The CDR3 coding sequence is TGTGCCAGCAGCCACGGACAGGGGACCCATCAGCCCCAGCATTTT.

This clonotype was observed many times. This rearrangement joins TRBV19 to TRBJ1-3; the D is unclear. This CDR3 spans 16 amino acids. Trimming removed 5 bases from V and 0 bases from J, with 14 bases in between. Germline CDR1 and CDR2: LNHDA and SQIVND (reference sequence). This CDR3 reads CASSFVREVSGNTIYF. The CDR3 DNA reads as TGTGCCAGTAGTTTCGTGCGCGAAGTCTCTGGAAACACCATATATTTT.